This TCR beta chain was recovered during a study of blood T cell repertoires in COVID-19. Across the whole study: Samples came from the United States, Italy and Spain, spanning acute and convalescent COVID-19. Sources were T cells, B-cell-depleted T cells, or PBMCs; the material itself was cDNA or gDNA.

Libraries were prepared by immunoSEQ multiplex PCR; TCRdb keeps only in-frame clonotypes and omits some of them. The top ten clones hold less than 2.5% of a sample with around 300,000 clones, 75% to 90% of them seen once. Adults between about 18 and 95 years of age took part from 20 to 25 US areas. The germline V and J ends were trimmed by 3 bases and 0 bases, with 5 bases remaining between them. The CDR3 runs 13 residues. Germline assignment: CDR1 MGHDK and CDR2 SYGVNS. The rearrangement links TRBV25-1 to TRBJ1-2; D gene unclear. Sequencing used PBMCs or T cells enriched from blood (not recorded which). The sequence came from a young woman who had recovered from COVID-19. The CDR3 loop is CASSEGANYGYTF. CDR3 in DNA: TGTGCCAGCAGTGAGGGAGCTAACTATGGCTACACCTTC.